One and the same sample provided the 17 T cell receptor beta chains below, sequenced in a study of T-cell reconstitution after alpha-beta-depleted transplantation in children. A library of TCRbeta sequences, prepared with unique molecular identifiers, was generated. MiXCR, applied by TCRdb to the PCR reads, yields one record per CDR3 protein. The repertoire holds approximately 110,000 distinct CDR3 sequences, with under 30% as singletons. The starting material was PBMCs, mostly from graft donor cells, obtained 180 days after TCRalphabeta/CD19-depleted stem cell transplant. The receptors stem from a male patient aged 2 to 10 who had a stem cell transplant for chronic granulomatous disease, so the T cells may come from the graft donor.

CDR3 DNA: TGTGCCAGCAGCCTCTCAGTCAATTCACCCCTCCACTTT. Its protein is CASSLSVNSPLHF. The chain carries TRBV5-4 and TRBJ1-6; D not resolved. Germline V gives CDR1 SGHNT, CDR2 YYREEE (reference sequence). The CDR3 has 13 amino acids. Trimming cost V 4 bases and J 7 bases, with 9 bases left between them.

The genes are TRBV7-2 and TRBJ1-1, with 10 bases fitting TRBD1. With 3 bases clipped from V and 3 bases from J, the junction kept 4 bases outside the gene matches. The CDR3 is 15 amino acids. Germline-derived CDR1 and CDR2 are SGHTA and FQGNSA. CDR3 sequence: CASSFGDRGYTEAFF. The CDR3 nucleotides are TGTGCCAGCAGCTTTGGGGACAGGGGATACACTGAAGCTTTCTTT.

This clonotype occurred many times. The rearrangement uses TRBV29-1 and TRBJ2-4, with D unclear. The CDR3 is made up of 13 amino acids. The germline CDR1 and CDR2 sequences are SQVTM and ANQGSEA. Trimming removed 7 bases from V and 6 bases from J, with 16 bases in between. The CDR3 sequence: CSARMQYGNIQYF. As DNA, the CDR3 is TGCAGCGCCCGAATGCAGTATGGAAACATTCAGTACTTC.

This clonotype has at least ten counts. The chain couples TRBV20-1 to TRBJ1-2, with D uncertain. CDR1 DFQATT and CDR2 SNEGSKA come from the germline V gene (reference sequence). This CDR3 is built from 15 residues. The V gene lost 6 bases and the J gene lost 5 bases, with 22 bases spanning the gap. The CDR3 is CSATKFLPLRYGYTF. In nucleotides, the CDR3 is TGCAGTGCAACGAAGTTTCTCCCTTTGCGGTATGGCTACACCTTC.

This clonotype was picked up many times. This CDR3 reads CSAGGIGANVLTF. The CDR3 DNA reads as TGCAGCGCTGGGGGCATTGGGGCCAACGTCCTGACTTTC. The rearrangement joins TRBV29-1 to TRBJ2-6, with D perhaps TRBD1 (6 bases). Trimming removed 7 bases from V and 3 bases from J, with 10 bases in between. This CDR3 is 13 amino acids long. CDR1 and CDR2 from the germline V gene are SQVTM and ANQGSEA.

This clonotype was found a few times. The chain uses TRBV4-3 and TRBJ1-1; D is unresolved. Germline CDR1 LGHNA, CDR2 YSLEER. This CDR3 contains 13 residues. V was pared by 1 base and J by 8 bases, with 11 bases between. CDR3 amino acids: CASSQVLGGEAFF. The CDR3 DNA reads TGCGCCAGCAGCCAAGTTCTTGGAGGGGAAGCTTTCTTT.

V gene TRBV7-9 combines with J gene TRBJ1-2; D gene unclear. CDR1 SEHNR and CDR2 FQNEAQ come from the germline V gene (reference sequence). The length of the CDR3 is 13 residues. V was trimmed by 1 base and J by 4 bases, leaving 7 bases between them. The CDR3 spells CASSLETPYGYTF. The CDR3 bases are TGTGCCAGCAGCTTAGAGACACCCTATGGCTACACCTTC.

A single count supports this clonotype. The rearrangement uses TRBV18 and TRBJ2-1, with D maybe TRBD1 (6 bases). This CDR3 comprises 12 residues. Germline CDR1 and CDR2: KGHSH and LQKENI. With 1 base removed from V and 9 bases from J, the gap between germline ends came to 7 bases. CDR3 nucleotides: TGTGCCAGCTCACCACGGGGGCGTGAGCAGTTCTTC. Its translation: CASSPRGREQFF.

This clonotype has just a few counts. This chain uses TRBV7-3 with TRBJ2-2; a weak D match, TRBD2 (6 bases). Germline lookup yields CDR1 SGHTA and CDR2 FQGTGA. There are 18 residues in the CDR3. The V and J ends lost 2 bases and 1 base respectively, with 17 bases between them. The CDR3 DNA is TGTGCCAGCAGCTTAGTGGGGACTGTCGGCGGGAACACCGGGGAGCTGTTTTTT. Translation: CASSLVGTVGGNTGELFF.

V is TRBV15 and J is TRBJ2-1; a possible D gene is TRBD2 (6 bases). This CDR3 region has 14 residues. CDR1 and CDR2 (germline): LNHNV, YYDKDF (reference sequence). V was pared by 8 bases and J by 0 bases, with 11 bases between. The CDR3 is CATRERPSYNEQFF. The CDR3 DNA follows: TGTGCCACCCGGGAGAGGCCCTCCTACAATGAGCAGTTCTTC. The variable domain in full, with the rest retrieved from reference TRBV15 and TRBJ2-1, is DAMVIQNPRYQVTQFGKPVTLSCSQTLNHNVMYWYQQKSSQAPKLLFHYYDKDFNNEADTPDNFQSRRPNTSFCFLDIRSPGLGDTAMYLCATRERPSYNEQFFGPGTRLTVL.

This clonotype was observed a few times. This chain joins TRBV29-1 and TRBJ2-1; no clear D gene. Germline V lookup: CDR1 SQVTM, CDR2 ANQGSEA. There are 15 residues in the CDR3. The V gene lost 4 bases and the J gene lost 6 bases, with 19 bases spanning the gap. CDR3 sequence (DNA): TGCAGCGTTGTGGGTTTGACATCCTCATCCAATGAGCAGTTCTTC. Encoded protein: CSVVGLTSSSNEQFF.

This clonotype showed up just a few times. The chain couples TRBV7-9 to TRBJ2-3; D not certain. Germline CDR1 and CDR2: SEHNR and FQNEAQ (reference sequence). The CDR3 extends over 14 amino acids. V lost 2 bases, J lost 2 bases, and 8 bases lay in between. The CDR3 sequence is CASSLSTYTDTQYF. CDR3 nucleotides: TGTGCCAGCAGCTTATCGACATACACAGATACGCAGTATTTT.

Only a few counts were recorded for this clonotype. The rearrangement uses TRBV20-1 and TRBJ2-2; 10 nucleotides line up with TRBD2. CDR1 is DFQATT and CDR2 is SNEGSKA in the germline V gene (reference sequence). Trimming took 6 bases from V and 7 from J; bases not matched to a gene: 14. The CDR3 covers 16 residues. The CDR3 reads CSAGTGLAGVRGELFF. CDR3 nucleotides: TGCAGTGCCGGAACAGGGCTAGCGGGAGTTCGCGGGGAGCTGTTTTTT.

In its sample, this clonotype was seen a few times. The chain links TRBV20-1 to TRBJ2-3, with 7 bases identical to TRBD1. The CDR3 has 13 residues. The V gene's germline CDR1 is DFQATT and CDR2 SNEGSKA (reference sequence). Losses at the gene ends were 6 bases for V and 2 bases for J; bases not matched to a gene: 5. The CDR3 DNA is TGCAGTGCCGAGGACAGGATCACAGATACGCAGTATTTT. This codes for CSAEDRITDTQYF.

CDR3 sequence (DNA): TGTGCCAGCAGTTTTGTGAATTCACCCCTCCACTTT. Protein product: CASSFVNSPLHF. The V call is TRBV27, the J call TRBJ1-6; D unclear. The germline gives CDR1 MNHEY, CDR2 SMNVEV (reference sequence). The CDR3 runs 12 residues. V lost 3 bases and J 7 bases, leaving 4 bases between the germline ends.

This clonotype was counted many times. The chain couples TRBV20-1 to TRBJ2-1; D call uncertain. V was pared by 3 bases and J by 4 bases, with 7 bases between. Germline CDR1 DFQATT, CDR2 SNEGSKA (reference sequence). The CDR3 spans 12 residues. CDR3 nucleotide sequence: TGCAGTGCTAGTTTTAGATACAATGAGCAGTTCTTC. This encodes CSASFRYNEQFF.

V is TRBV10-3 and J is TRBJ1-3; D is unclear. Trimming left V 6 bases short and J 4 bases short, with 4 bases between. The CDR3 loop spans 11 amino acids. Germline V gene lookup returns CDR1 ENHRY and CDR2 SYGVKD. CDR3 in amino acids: CAIREGNTIYF. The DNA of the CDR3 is TGTGCCATCAGGGAAGGAAACACCATATATTTT.